Listed below are T cell receptor beta chains from one sample, sequenced in a study of control samples from healthy donors and cancer patients. Sequencing was performed with immunoSEQ multiplex PCR; in TCRdb, only in-frame clones are kept and a portion is missing. The sample consists of around 130,000 clones, under 95% of them appearing once. The sample consisted of PBMCs. All receptors come from a man aged 50 or older with head and neck cancer. Each CDR3 is given with its conserved first and last residue. Each record gives: clone size, V gene, D gene, J gene, CDR3 DNA, CDR3 protein. A D gene is named only where the DNA matches it firmly. Size is omitted from some rows. Given values are once, few, many or a class for expanded clones.

>.|TRBV19|.|TRBJ2-7
TGTGCCAGTAGTATGGGGGACACTCGGAATGAGCAGTACTTC
CASSMGDTRNEQYF
>.|TRBV28|.|TRBJ1-1
TGTGCCACCGTCGCGGGGCAGATGAACACTGAAGCTTTCTTT
CATVAGQMNTEAFF
>.|TRBV4-2|.|TRBJ2-5
TGTGCCGCTGAAGTGGCGGGTTCCCAGTACTTC
CAAEVAGSQYF
>.|TRBV7-9|.|TRBJ2-7
TGTGCCAGCAGCTGGTCTGGCGAGCAGTACTTC
CASSWSGEQYF
>once|TRBV6-2/TRBV6-3|.|TRBJ2-7
TGTGCCAGCAGTTACTCTCGGGTCCTCTCCTACGAGCAGTACTTC
CASSYSRVLSYEQYF
>.|TRBV5-4|.|TRBJ1-2
TGTGCCAGCAGCCGGACAGAGAAGCCGACCCGCACCTTC
CASSRTEKPTRTF
>.|TRBV12-3/TRBV12-4|.|TRBJ1-1
TGTGCCAGCAGCCTCCGACGGGAAACTGAAGCTTTCTTT
CASSLRRETEAFF
>.|TRBV19|TRBD2|TRBJ2-1
TGTGCCAGTAGATCCTGGGGGGGTGGCTCCTACAATGAGCAGTTCTTC
CASRSWGGGSYNEQFF
>once|TRBV7-3|.|TRBJ2-6
TGTGCCAGCAGCGCCGGGGGAGGCTACTCTGGGGCCAACGTCCTGACTTTC
CASSAGGGYSGANVLTF
>.|TRBV2|.|TRBJ2-1
TGTGCCAGCACGTCCCCCAGGGGAGGGAATGAGCAGTTCTTC
CASTSPRGGNEQFF
>.|TRBV9|.|TRBJ1-4
TGTGCCAGCAGCGTAGGAGAGGAGGGGCGCGCTGATGAAAAACTGTTTTTT
CASSVGEEGRADEKLFF
>.|TRBV9|.|TRBJ1-2
TGTGCCAGCGGGGTTAGGTATGGCTACACCTTC
CASGVRYGYTF
>.|TRBV7-8|.|TRBJ2-2
TGTGCCAGCAGCTTAGGAAGGGGCCGTGCCGGGGAGCTGTTTTTT
CASSLGRGRAGELFF
>.|TRBV5-1|TRBD1|TRBJ2-5
TGCGCCAGCAGCCCCGGGACAGGCTACTCCACAGAGACCCAGTACTTC
CASSPGTGYSTETQYF
>.|TRBV13|.|TRBJ1-1
TGTGCCAGCAGCACCAGCAAGGCTGAAGCTTTCTTT
CASSTSKAEAFF
>.|TRBV5-5|.|TRBJ2-7
TGTGCCAGCAGCTTGGCCGGGGGCGATTTCTACGAGCAGTACTTC
CASSLAGGDFYEQYF
>.|TRBV19|TRBD1|TRBJ2-1
TGTGCCAGTAGTAGAAAGACAGGGGGATCCTACAATGAGCAGTTCTTC
CASSRKTGGSYNEQFF
>few|TRBV2|.|TRBJ1-3
TGTGCCAGCAGTCGGGGAGGAAACACCATATATTTT
CASSRGGNTIYF